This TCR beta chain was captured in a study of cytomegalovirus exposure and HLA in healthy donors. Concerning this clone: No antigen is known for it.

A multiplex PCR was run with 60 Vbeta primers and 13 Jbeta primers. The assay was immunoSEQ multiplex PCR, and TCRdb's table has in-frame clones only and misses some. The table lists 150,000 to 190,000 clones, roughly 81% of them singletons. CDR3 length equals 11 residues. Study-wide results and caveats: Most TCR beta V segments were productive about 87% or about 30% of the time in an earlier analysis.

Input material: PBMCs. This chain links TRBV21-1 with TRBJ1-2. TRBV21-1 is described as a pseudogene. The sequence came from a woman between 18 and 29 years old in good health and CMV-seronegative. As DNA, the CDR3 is TGTGCCAGCCGGGGGGACTATGGCTACACCTTC. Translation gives CASRGDYGYTF.